Only a few counts were recorded for the clone carrying this T cell receptor (beta chain). What it recognizes is unknown. The sample comes from a study of T cell repertoires in cytomegalovirus infection. The wider study: Researchers turned to recently identified HLA-C-restricted CMV epitopes as well as well-studied HLA-B-restricted ones. Study-level findings and limits: Clonotypes of TCR beta that were HLA-C-restricted and CMV-specific dominated the ex vivo response.

CDR3 length: 15 residues. The V gene end was trimmed by 3 bases and the J gene end by 7 bases; junction bases not matched to a gene: 6. TCRdb reanalysed the reads using MiXCR and keeps one entry per CDR3 protein. Of about 480,000 distinct CDR3 sequences in the sample, roughly a third were seen once. The chain couples TRBV12-3 or TRBV12-4 to TRBJ1-5, with 10 positions matching TRBD1. The TCR originated in a human donor in good health (CMV status not recorded). Some clones in this sample may be carry-over from other donors' samples. The sequencing used cultured PBMCs, collected from culture after CMV antigen stimulation. CDR3 amino acids: CASSLGTGDLQPQHF. DNA of the CDR3: TGTGCCAGCAGTTTGGGGACAGGGGATTTGCAGCCCCAGCATTTT.